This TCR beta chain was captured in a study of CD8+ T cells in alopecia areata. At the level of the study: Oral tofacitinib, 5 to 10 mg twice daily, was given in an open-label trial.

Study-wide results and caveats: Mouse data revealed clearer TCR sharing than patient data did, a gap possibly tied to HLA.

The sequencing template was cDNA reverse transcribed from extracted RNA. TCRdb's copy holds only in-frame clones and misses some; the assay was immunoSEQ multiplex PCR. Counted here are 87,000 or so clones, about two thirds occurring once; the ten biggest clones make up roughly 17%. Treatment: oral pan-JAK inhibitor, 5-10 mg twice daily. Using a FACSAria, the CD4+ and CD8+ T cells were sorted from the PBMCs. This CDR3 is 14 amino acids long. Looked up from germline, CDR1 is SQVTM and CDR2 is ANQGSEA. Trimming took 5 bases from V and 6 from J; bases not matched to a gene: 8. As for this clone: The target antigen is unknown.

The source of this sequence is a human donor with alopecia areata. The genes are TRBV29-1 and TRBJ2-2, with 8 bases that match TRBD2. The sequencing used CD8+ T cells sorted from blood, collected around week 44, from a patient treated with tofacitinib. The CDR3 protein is CSVPGSGRAGELFF. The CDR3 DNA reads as TGCAGCGTTCCGGGGTCCGGGAGGGCCGGGGAGCTGTTTTTT.